This T cell receptor (beta chain) emerged from a study of blood T cell repertoires in COVID-19. At the level of the study: Collection of acute and convalescent COVID-19 samples took place in the United States, Italy and Spain. PBMCs, B-cell-depleted T cells, or T cells were the source of the cDNA or gDNA that made up the material.

Repertoires were generated with immunoSEQ multiplex PCR, while TCRdb's copy carries only in-frame clones and drops some. The profile shows 170,000 or so clones, 75% to 90% of them singletons. Trimming left V 1 base short and J 5 bases short, with 11 bases between. The germline CDR1 and CDR2 sequences are SGHAT and FQNNGV. The length of the CDR3 is 14 residues. This clone turned up a few times. This receptor was identified in a woman aged 55-70 years with acute or convalescent COVID-19. The V call is TRBV11-2, the J call TRBJ1-1, with a weak D call TRBD1 (5 bases). The sequenced material came from peripheral blood. In DNA, the CDR3 is TGTGCCAGCAGCTTAGTGGGGGGGAGGACTGAAGCTTTCTTT. It yields the protein CASSLVGGRTEAFF.